Listed below are T cell receptor beta chains from one sample, sequenced in a study of shared T cell receptors in the human thymus. Generated by immunoSEQ multiplex PCR, the TCRdb table keeps only in-frame clones and is missing some. The table shows hundreds of thousands of clones, with 80% to 90% occurring only once. These data were also filed under a second study, of human thymus T cells.

What was sequenced was thymocytes. The receptors come from a girl younger than two with a congenital heart defect. The CDR3 runs from the conserved cysteine through the conserved F or W. D genes are given only for firm matches. Not all rows give a size; the values are once, few, many and, for expanded clones, a class.

j_call clone_size d_call v_call cdr3_aa cdr3_nt
TRBJ1-1 few . TRBV6-1 CASSTSGLSF TGTGCCAGCAGTACATCGGGACTTTCATTT
TRBJ1-5 . . TRBV28 CASSEQDQPQHF TGTGCCAGCAGCGAACAGGATCAGCCCCAGCATTTT
TRBJ2-5 . TRBD2 TRBV12-5 CASGLVLGGRGQETQYF TGTGCTAGTGGTTTGGTACTTGGGGGGAGGGGACAAGAGACCCAGTACTTC
TRBJ1-1 once . TRBV12-5 CASVFPTAGANTEAFF TGTGCTAGTGTTTTCCCCACCGCAGGGGCGAACACTGAAGCTTTCTTT
TRBJ2-2 . . TRBV6-5 CASSPARRGTGELFF TGTGCCAGCAGCCCGGCTAGAAGGGGCACCGGGGAGCTGTTTTTT
TRBJ2-1 . TRBD2 TRBV27 CASSLRTSGDDNEQFF TGTGCCAGCAGTTTGAGGACTAGCGGGGACGACAATGAGCAGTTCTTC
TRBJ2-3 . TRBD1 TRBV4-3 CASSQVTGLTNTQYF TGCGCCAGCAGCCAAGTGACAGGGTTGACGAATACGCAGTATTTT
TRBJ1-1 . . TRBV29-1 CSVDPGGRRNTEAFF TGCAGCGTTGATCCGGGTGGGAGACGGAACACTGAAGCTTTCTTT
TRBJ2-7 . TRBD1 TRBV5-6 CASSNAQGVSYEQYF TGTGCCAGCAGCAACGCACAGGGGGTCTCCTACGAGCAGTACTTC
TRBJ1-4 . . TRBV9 CASSFRDFSEKLFF TGTGCCAGCAGCTTTAGGGACTTTAGTGAAAAACTGTTTTTT
TRBJ1-3 . TRBD1 TRBV5-1 CASSSGQGGNTIYF TGCGCCAGCAGCTCGGGACAGGGGGGAAACACCATATATTTT
TRBJ1-2 . . TRBV7-2 CASSQGRVTNYGYTF TGTGCCAGCTCCCAAGGGAGGGTTACTAACTATGGCTACACCTTC
TRBJ2-1 . TRBD2 TRBV27 CARSSGGAYNEQFF TGTGCCAGAAGTAGCGGGGGGGCCTACAATGAGCAGTTCTTC
TRBJ2-3 . . TRBV7-2 CASSLGVTGHTQYF TGTGCCAGCAGCTTAGGGGTGACAGGTCATACGCAGTATTTT
TRBJ1-1 . TRBD1 TRBV5-1 CASSIRGTGPLNTEAFF TGCGCCAGCAGCATCAGAGGGACAGGTCCCCTAAACACTGAAGCTTTCTTT
TRBJ2-7 . TRBD2 TRBV5-1 CASSLRGTSGRQCYEQYF TGCGCCAGCAGCCTGAGGGGGACTAGCGGGAGACAATGCTACGAGCAGTACTTC
TRBJ2-3 few . TRBV14 CASSQRETPTDTQYF TGTGCCAGCAGCCAAAGGGAGACCCCCACAGATACGCAGTATTTT
TRBJ2-5 . . TRBV7-9 CASSLAQGLGETQYF TGTGCCAGCAGCTTGGCCCAGGGGTTGGGAGAGACCCAGTACTTC
TRBJ1-6 . . TRBV5-1 CASSVYRARNSPLHF TGCGCCAGCAGCGTTTACAGGGCAAGGAATTCACCCCTCCACTTT
TRBJ1-1 . . TRBV2 CASSETQWCRVNTEAFF TGTGCCAGCAGTGAAACCCAATGGTGCAGGGTAAACACTGAAGCTTTCTTT
TRBJ2-1 . TRBD2 TRBV27 CASSRPGGLKGYEQFF TGTGCCAGCAGTCGCCCGGGGGGACTAAAAGGCTATGAGCAGTTCTTC
TRBJ2-7 . TRBD2 TRBV10-2 CASSEGLADSYEQYF TGCGCCAGCAGTGAGGGTCTAGCGGACTCCTACGAGCAGTACTTC
TRBJ1-1 . . TRBV2 CASSEDVGTRGGGAFF TGTGCCAGCAGTGAAGACGTTGGGACTCGCGGCGGTGGAGCTTTCTTT
TRBJ1-4 . TRBD1 TRBV6-4 CASSEGTGGAEGEKLFF TGTGCCAGCAGTGAGGGGACAGGGGGCGCCGAAGGTGAAAAACTGTTTTTT
TRBJ1-2 . . TRBV6-5 CASAKGRVHYGYTF TGTGCCAGCGCTAAAGGCAGGGTTCACTATGGCTACACCTTC
TRBJ2-5 . TRBD2 TRBV5-6 CASSKGRAQYF TGTGCCAGCAGCAAGGGGAGGGCCCAGTACTTC
TRBJ1-1 . . TRBV10-3 CAISESGQQNTEAFF TGTGCCATCAGTGAGTCCGGACAGCAGAACACTGAAGCTTTCTTT
TRBJ1-1 once . TRBV6-1 CASKGSIYPKAFF TGTGCCAGCAAAGGGAGCATCTATCCGAAGGCTTTCTTT
TRBJ1-2 . . TRBV2 CASSEWTDYGYTF TGTGCCAGCAGTGAGTGGACAGATTATGGCTACACCTTC
TRBJ1-6 few . TRBV11-2 CASSLEEVDSPLHF TGTGCCAGCAGCTTAGAGGAGGTGGATTCACCCCTCCACTTT
TRBJ1-4 . TRBD1 TRBV7-9 CASSAGWTGGLNEKLFF TGTGCCAGCAGCGCCGGATGGACAGGCGGACTCAATGAAAAACTGTTTTTT
TRBJ1-2 . TRBD1 TRBV4-1 CASSQDRRDRGRHYGYTF TGCGCCAGCAGCCAAGACCGTCGGGACAGGGGTCGGCACTATGGCTACACCTTC
TRBJ1-1 once . TRBV2 CARSRFLNAEAFF TGTGCCAGATCGAGGTTCCTGAACGCTGAAGCTTTCTTT
TRBJ1-5 . . TRBV6-1 CASSVRPQPQHF TGTGCCAGCAGTGTGCGTCCCCAGCCCCAGCATTTT
TRBJ2-3 . TRBD2 TRBV19 CASSNPSGGAPDTQYF TGTGCCAGTAGCAACCCTAGCGGGGGGGCTCCCGATACGCAGTATTTT
TRBJ2-5 . TRBD1 TRBV5-1 CASSFSDVAGGLQETQYF TGCGCCAGCAGCTTTTCGGACGTGGCAGGGGGTCTACAAGAGACCCAGTACTTC
TRBJ1-2 . TRBD1 TRBV11-2 CASSLERTGGMREGNGYTF TGTGCCAGCAGCTTAGAAAGGACAGGGGGCATGAGGGAGGGAAACGGCTACACCTTC
TRBJ1-2 . . TRBV6-6 CASRDYPGSYGYTF TGTGCCAGCAGAGATTACCCAGGGTCCTATGGCTACACCTTC
TRBJ1-6 once . TRBV10-1 CASSEDRDNSPLHF TGCGCCAGCAGTGAGGACCGGGATAATTCACCCCTCCACTTT
TRBJ2-3 . . TRBV14 CASSHSTPAGTQYF TGTGCCAGCAGCCATTCTACGCCGGCAGGGACGCAGTATTTT
TRBJ1-1 . . TRBV14 CASSQGTTVGVLNTEAFF TGTGCCAGCAGCCAAGGGACTACAGTTGGGGTCCTGAACACTGAAGCTTTCTTT
TRBJ1-1 . . TRBV4-1 CASSPPIGRGRGTEAFF TGCGCCAGCAGCCCCCCTATCGGCAGGGGACGCGGCACTGAAGCTTTCTTT
TRBJ2-2 . TRBD1 TRBV4-3 CASSQDGGQGTNHPSNTGELFF TGCGCCAGCAGCCAAGATGGGGGACAGGGGACCAACCACCCCTCGAACACCGGGGAGCTGTTTTTT
TRBJ2-7 . . TRBV28 CASSDRPREQYF TGTGCCAGCAGCGACAGACCTCGGGAGCAGTACTTC
TRBJ1-4 . . TRBV28 CASSLGGAQNEKLFF TGTGCCAGCAGTTTAGGGGGGGCCCAAAATGAAAAACTGTTTTTT
TRBJ1-2 few . TRBV19 CASSIRDGYTF TGTGCCAGTAGTATACGGGATGGCTACACCTTC
TRBJ1-6 . TRBD1 TRBV14 CASSPPGGDRGRPPLHF TGTGCCAGCAGCCCACCGGGGGGGGACAGGGGACGTCCCCCCCTCCACTTT
TRBJ2-1 . TRBD1 TRBV5-1 CASSSAKTGINEQFF TGCGCCAGCAGCTCGGCCAAGACAGGGATCAATGAGCAGTTCTTC
TRBJ1-2 . . TRBV4-1 CASSQDGGFLDYGYTF TGCGCCAGCAGCCAAGATGGGGGGTTTCTAGACTATGGCTACACCTTC
TRBJ1-1 . . TRBV6-1 CASSVSRSKAFF TGTGCCAGCAGTGTCTCACGGAGTAAAGCTTTCTTT
TRBJ2-3 . . TRBV6-1 CASRCEGAGTDTQYF TGTGCCAGCAGGTGCGAGGGCGCGGGCACAGATACGCAGTATTTT
TRBJ1-2 . TRBD1 TRBV27 CASSPGQGRNYGYTF TGTGCCAGCAGTCCGGGACAGGGACGGAACTATGGCTACACCTTC
TRBJ2-7 . . TRBV15 CATSRDWEAMGEQYF TGTGCCACCAGCAGAGATTGGGAGGCTATGGGGGAGCAGTACTTC
TRBJ2-5 . TRBD2 TRBV7-9 CASSSNEYAGGLETQYF TGTGCCAGCAGCTCGAACGAGTACGCGGGGGGGCTGGAGACCCAGTACTTC
TRBJ1-1 . . TRBV15 CATSRDWAAETNTEAFF TGTGCCACCAGCAGAGATTGGGCAGCCGAAACGAACACTGAAGCTTTCTTT
TRBJ1-3 . . TRBV4-1 CASSQGRGSGNTIYF TGCGCCAGCAGCCAAGGGCGCGGGTCGGGGAACACCATATATTTT
TRBJ1-2 . . TRBV19 CASSIDLPGNGYTF TGTGCCAGTAGTATAGACCTCCCAGGGAATGGCTACACCTTC
TRBJ1-2 . . TRBV5-1 CASSLRPGYPNYGYTF TGCGCCAGCAGCTTGCGGCCCGGGTATCCTAACTATGGCTACACCTTC
TRBJ1-2 . TRBD1 TRBV5-1 CASSVVPGQGHYGYTF TGCGCCAGCAGCGTAGTCCCGGGACAGGGGCACTATGGCTACACCTTC